This is a list of T cell receptor beta chains from one sample in a study of blood T cell repertoires in COVID-19. Data came from immunoSEQ multiplex PCR; TCRdb stores just in-frame clones and leaves some out. The table records about 180,000 clones, about three quarters of them present only once. Sequencing was performed on peripheral blood. The receptors were gathered from a woman older than 75 with COVID-19, enrolled during active disease. Both conserved end residues are part of each CDR3. Fields, in order: J gene, CDR3 length, D gene, V gene, CDR3 DNA, CDR3 protein. The D gene is left open where the match is weak.

TRBJ2-5	15	TRBD2	TRBV11-3	TGTGCCAGCAGCTTATTAGCGGGGGGGCAAGTGACCCAGTACTTC	CASSLLAGGQVTQYF
TRBJ1-5	15	-	TRBV30	TGTGCCTGGAGAGAGCAGGGCCGGAGCAATCAGCCCCAGCATTTT	CAWREQGRSNQPQHF
TRBJ2-1	13	-	TRBV5-4	TGTGCCAGCAGGAGGGACTGGCGGGATGAGCAGTTCTTC	CASRRDWRDEQFF
TRBJ1-5	13	-	TRBV2	TGTGCCAGCAGTGCCAGGGGAGATCAGCCCCAGCATTTT	CASSARGDQPQHF
TRBJ2-7	14	TRBD1	TRBV11-2	TGTGCCAGCAGCCTCGGGACAGGGACCTACGAGCAGTACTTC	CASSLGTGTYEQYF
TRBJ2-3	15	TRBD2	TRBV11-1	TGTGCCAGCAGCTTTCGCGGGAGTAGCACAGATACGCAGTATTTT	CASSFRGSSTDTQYF
TRBJ2-1	14	TRBD1	TRBV7-2	TGTGCCAGCAGCTTAGCGCACAGGGGCAATGAGCAGTTCTTC	CASSLAHRGNEQFF
TRBJ2-1	12	-	TRBV7-9	TGTGCCAGCAGCCCACGCGCCGGGGAGCAGTTCTTC	CASSPRAGEQFF
TRBJ1-2	14	-	TRBV5-5	TGTGCCAGCAGTCTCCCCCGCCAGTTCTATGGCTACACCTTC	CASSLPRQFYGYTF
TRBJ2-7	15	TRBD1	TRBV28	TGTGCCAGCAGTTTAGGTGGGACAGGGGCTAATGAGCAGTACTTC	CASSLGGTGANEQYF